This T cell receptor beta chain was sequenced for a study of cytomegalovirus exposure and HLA in healthy donors. V shed 0 bases and J shed 7 bases, with 17 bases lying between them. The length of the CDR3 is 16 residues. Germline V gives CDR1 SGHRS, CDR2 YFSETQ. 13 Jbeta primers and 60 Vbeta primers were used for the PCR. Only in-frame clones appear in the TCRdb table, and some are missing; sequencing was by immunoSEQ multiplex PCR. Of some 240,000 clones in the sample, roughly 91% were seen once. This clonotype originated in a girl aged 2-15 years in good health and CMV-seronegative. This chain connects TRBV5-1 to TRBJ1-3; the D gene is possibly TRBD1 (6 bases). Sequenced: PBMCs. This chain's CDR3 is CASSLEGTTGWNTIYF. The CDR3 bases are TGCGCCAGCAGCTTGGAGGGGACGACAGGTTGGAACACCATATATTTT.